Listed below are T cell receptor beta chains from one sample, sequenced in a study of blood T cell repertoires in COVID-19. Only in-frame clones appear in the TCRdb table, and some are missing; sequencing was by immunoSEQ multiplex PCR. The top ten clones hold 10% to 15% of a sample with some 87,000 clones, 70% to 90% of them seen once. Material for sequencing was peripheral blood. The receptors were gathered from a woman in her 70s with active or convalescent COVID-19. CDR3s include the opening cysteine and the closing phenylalanine or tryptophan. The D gene is left open where the match is weak.

NA | TRBV4-3 | CASSRLLGSPGTEAFF
NA | TRBV11-2 | CASSPRAGVPYGYTF
TRBD1 | TRBV19 | CASSLETGSGYTF
TRBD1 | TRBV24-1 | CATSEAGTGAQGYTF
NA | TRBV3-1/TRBV3-2 | CASNTLGVGDSPLHF
TRBD1 | TRBV24-1 | CATRDGTGDSQPQHF
NA | TRBV7-8 | CASSLSGQDVGGYTF
TRBD2 | TRBV5-1 | CASSPFLSGGSNNEQFF
TRBD1 | TRBV29-1 | CSATDRAGYTF
NA | TRBV7-2 | CASRTVVGPQETQYF
TRBD1 | TRBV2 | CASTVGQGGEKLFF
NA | TRBV12-2 | CASRLVGGVNSNQPQHF
NA | TRBV5-1 | CASSVVSNTGELFF
NA | TRBV3-1/TRBV3-2 | CASSQAGVVGSYEQYF
TRBD2 | TRBV5-1 | CASSLVAGGSQETQYF
NA | TRBV28 | CASSQGAKRNNSPLHF
TRBD1 | TRBV18 | CASSPPQGALTTGELFF
NA | TRBV19 | CASRRDKTYGYTF
NA | TRBV7-9 | CASSFGQSNTEAFF
TRBD2 | TRBV10-3 | CAITYGTSALYEQYF
NA | TRBV5-6 | CASSAKRSNSPLHF
NA | TRBV6-5 | CASSSDPGRERKAFF